These 18 T cell receptor beta chains originate from one sample sequenced in a study of OX40 agonist ivuxolimab in advanced cancers. Clones were read by immunoSEQ multiplex PCR, and TCRdb kept only the in-frame ones, dropping some. Of under 85,000 clones in the sample, 85% to 90% are singletons; the top ten hold 8%. Material: CD4+ or CD8+ T cells sorted from blood, obtained in a trial of the OX40 agonist ivuxolimab. These receptors all come from an adult with an advanced solid tumor such as melanoma, head and neck, liver or kidney cancer.

The chain links TRBV6-5 to TRBJ1-1; D is unresolved. The CDR3 consists of 13 residues. The V end lost 0 bases, the J end lost 7 bases, and 9 bases lay between the germline ends. CDR1 MNHEY and CDR2 SVGAGI come from the germline V gene. CDR3 coding DNA: TGTGCCAGCAGTTACTCAGTGGAAGTTGAAGCTTTCTTT. Protein sequence: CASSYSVEVEAFF.

The chain recombines TRBV2 with TRBJ2-5; D perhaps matches TRBD2 (5 bases). The CDR3 runs to 13 residues. Germline loops: CDR1 SNHLY, CDR2 FYNNEI. The ends were cut back, 6 bases at V and 3 bases at J, with 11 bases in the middle. Written as DNA, the CDR3 is TGTGCCAGCAGAAGGACTTTCGAAGAGACCCAGTACTTC. This sequence encodes CASRRTFEETQYF. The full variable domain, completed using reference TRBV2 and TRBJ2-5, is EPEVTQTPSHQVTQMGQEVILRCVPISNHLYFYWYRQILGQKVEFLVSFYNNEISEKSEIFDDQFSVERPDGSNFTLKIRSTKLEDSAMYFCASRRTFEETQYFGPGTRLLVL.

The rearrangement uses TRBV19 and TRBJ1-1; perhaps TRBD1 as D (6 bases). Germline-derived CDR1 and CDR2 are LNHDA and SQIVND (reference sequence). The ends were cut back, 5 bases at V and 7 bases at J, with 20 bases in the middle. The CDR3 length is 15 residues. CDR3 residues: CASSVLVLQGSEAFF. The CDR3 DNA reads TGTGCCAGTAGTGTTCTGGTATTACAGGGTAGTGAAGCTTTCTTT.

V gene TRBV6-1 combines with J gene TRBJ2-7, with 8 nucleotides matching TRBD1. CDR3 length: 13 amino acids. Trimming took 6 bases from V and 1 from J; bases not matched to a gene: 2. Germline V gene lookup returns CDR1 MNHNS and CDR2 SASEGT. The CDR3 sequence is CASRDRVSYEQYF. CDR3 sequence (DNA): TGTGCCAGCAGGGACAGGGTTTCCTACGAGCAGTACTTC.

This sequence joins TRBV30 and TRBJ2-7; D not resolved. V shed 3 bases and J shed 4 bases, with 10 bases lying between them. CDR3 size: 12 residues. CDR1 and CDR2 (germline): GTSNPN, SVGIG (reference sequence). The CDR3 DNA reads TGTGCCTGGAGCCCTAAATTGTACGAGCAGTACTTC. Its protein product is CAWSPKLYEQYF.

V gene TRBV18 combines with J gene TRBJ2-7; no clear D. The CDR3 has 14 residues. Trimming removed 3 bases at V and 2 bases at J, with 11 bases between. CDR1 KGHSH and CDR2 LQKENI come from the germline V gene. CDR3 nucleotides: TGTGCCAGCTCACCTGAGGTGGGCGCCTACGAGCAGTACTTC. It is translated as CASSPEVGAYEQYF.

This chain joins TRBV6-5 and TRBJ2-2; D not certain. The germline V and J ends were trimmed by 0 bases and 6 bases, with 8 bases remaining between them. CDR3 length: 14 residues. The V gene's germline CDR1 is MNHEY and CDR2 SVGAGI. The CDR3 region has the DNA TGTGCCAGCAGTTACTCCAGGTTCGCCGGGGAGCTGTTTTTT. It encodes CASSYSRFAGELFF.

In its sample, this clone was seen a few times. The V call is TRBV14, the J call TRBJ2-7; D possibly corresponds to TRBD2 (6 bases). The germline CDR1 and CDR2 sequences are SGHDN and FVKESK. The length of the CDR3 is 15 residues. V dropped 8 bases and J dropped 2 bases, with 19 bases sitting between them. Here the CDR3 reads CASVGRLAPTYEQYF. The DNA of the CDR3 is TGTGCCAGCGTCGGACGGCTAGCGCCTACCTACGAGCAGTACTTC.

This clone was counted a single time. The V call is TRBV7-2, the J call TRBJ1-1, with D perhaps TRBD1 (6 bases). The CDR3 is 15 residues long. Trimming took off 1 base at V and 2 bases at J, with 11 bases between the two ends. Germline assignment: CDR1 SGHTA and CDR2 FQGNSA. The CDR3 reads CASSLVPGTNTEAFF. The CDR3, as DNA: TGTGCCAGCAGCTTAGTGCCAGGGACAAACACTGAAGCTTTCTTT. Full variable domain (outside the CDR3, taken from reference TRBV7-2 and TRBJ1-1): GAGVSQSPSNKVTEKGKDVELRCDPISGHTALYWYRQSLGQGLEFLIYFQGNSAPDKSGLPSDRFSAERTGGSVSTLTIQRTQQEDSAVYLCASSLVPGTNTEAFFGQGTRLTVV.

The chain combines TRBV18 with TRBJ1-2; D is perhaps TRBD1 (5 bases). The CDR3 covers 14 residues. Germline V lookup: CDR1 KGHSH, CDR2 LQKENI. Trimming took off 5 bases at V and 2 bases at J, with 12 bases between the two ends. The CDR3 DNA sequence: TGTGCCAGCTCATGGGACCGACTGAACTATGGCTACACCTTC. This translates into CASSWDRLNYGYTF.

The CDR3, as DNA: TGTGCCAGCGGGCCGGGCGGAACCTACGAGCAGTACTTC. It yields the protein CASGPGGTYEQYF. V is TRBV6-5 and J is TRBJ2-7; D not certain. The germline CDR1 and CDR2 sequences are MNHEY and SVGAGI. The length of the CDR3 is 13 residues. Between the trimmed V and J ends, which lost 8 bases and 2 bases, there was a span of 13 bases.

This clone has just one count. The chain employs TRBV5-6 and TRBJ2-5; D is possibly TRBD1 or TRBD2 (5 bases each). This CDR3 region has 15 residues. Deletions cut 3 bases from V and 5 bases from J, with 17 bases between. CDR1 and CDR2 from the germline V gene are SGHDT and YYEEEE. CDR3 region: CASSSAGSGQETQYF. DNA of the CDR3: TGTGCCAGCAGCTCCGCCGGGTCGGGGCAGGAGACCCAGTACTTC. The variable domain in full, completed from reference TRBV5-6 and TRBJ2-5, reads DAGVTQSPTHLIKTRGQQVTLRCSPKSGHDTVSWYQQALGQGPQFIFQYYEEEERQRGNFPDRFSGHQFPNYSSELNVNALLLGDSALYLCASSSAGSGQETQYFGPGTRLLVL.

The J gene is TRBJ1-2, the V gene TRBV6-1; D ambiguous. In germline, CDR1 is MNHNS, CDR2 SASEGT. This CDR3 is 11 amino acids long. V lost 7 bases to trimming and J lost 7 bases, with 10 bases between them. The CDR3 DNA sequence: TGTGCCAGCACCCCCTCCGGTGGCTACACCTTC. This codes for CASTPSGGYTF.

J is TRBJ1-2 and V is TRBV4-2; D is unclear. This CDR3 is built from 14 residues. Looked up from germline, CDR1 is LGHNA and CDR2 is YNFKEQ. The ends were cut back, 0 bases at V and 8 bases at J, with 13 bases in the middle. In DNA form, the CDR3 reads TGTGCCAGCAGCCAAGATCGGCAGGCCCTGGGCTACACCTTC. Amino acids: CASSQDRQALGYTF.

J is TRBJ2-7 and V is TRBV6-5; 7 positions agree with TRBD1. The CDR3 runs to 13 residues. V lost 7 bases and J lost 4; bases outside the gene matches: 7. Germline CDR1 reads MNHEY; CDR2 reads SVGAGI. This CDR3 is CASKKGQLYEQYF. CDR3 nucleotides: TGTGCCAGCAAAAAGGGACAGCTATACGAGCAGTACTTC.

The chain uses TRBV20-1 and TRBJ2-5; TRBD2 matches at 7 bases. This CDR3 is 10 amino acids long. The ends lost 5 bases at V and 9 bases at J; junction bases unmatched: 3. Germline-derived CDR1 and CDR2 are DFQATT and SNEGSKA (reference sequence). The CDR3 bases are TGCAGTGCTTCCAGCGGGGCCCAGTACTTC. Translated, it gives CSASSGAQYF.

This clone appeared once. This rearrangement joins TRBV5-1 to TRBJ1-2; the match to TRBD1 covers 7 bases. The CDR3 extends over 14 amino acids. J gave up 3 bases and V 0 bases, and 2 bases lay outside the gene matches. Germline-derived CDR1 and CDR2 are SGHRS and YFSETQ. This CDR3 is CASSLAGQHYGYTF. DNA for the CDR3: TGCGCCAGCAGCTTGGCGGGACAGCACTATGGCTACACCTTC.

The gene calls are TRBV27 and TRBJ1-5, with a tentative D call TRBD1 (5 bases). The CDR3 is 15 amino acids. In germline, CDR1 is MNHEY, CDR2 SMNVEV (reference sequence). V gave up 8 bases and J gave up 3 bases, with 17 bases separating them. In DNA, the CDR3 is TGTGCCAGCGGTGAGAGTGGGGCGGCCAATCAGCCCCAGCATTTT. Protein product: CASGESGAANQPQHF.